These T cell receptor beta chains were read from a single sample in a study of CD8 T cells in Susac syndrome. In TCRdb, the immunoSEQ multiplex PCR reads were re-called with MiXCR into one record per CDR3 protein. The sample consists of roughly 150,000 distinct CDR3 sequences, 90% to 97% of them appearing once. The sequencing sample was made of CD4+ T cells from PBMCs. These receptors were obtained from a human donor with Susac syndrome. The CDR3 runs from the conserved cysteine through the conserved F or W. D genes are given only for firm matches. A row's size may be missing; if present it is once, few, many or a size class.

length	V	size	D	J	DNA	CDR3
16	TRBV9	-	-	TRBJ1-6	TGTGCCAGCAGCGTAGCTCCGGCCGGCGGGAATTCACCCCTCCACTTT	CASSVAPAGGNSPLHF
9	TRBV23-1	-	-	TRBJ1-2	TGCGCCAGCATCAGTTCGGACACCTTC	CASISSDTF
14	TRBV7-9	-	-	TRBJ2-1	TGTGCCAGCAGCTTCATACGGGCCCCGGAGGAGCAGTTCTTC	CASSFIRAPEEQFF
12	TRBV20-1	-	TRBD1	TRBJ2-1	TGCAGTGCTAGGGCCACTGGACAGGGGGTGTTCTTC	CSARATGQGVFF
11	TRBV18	few	-	TRBJ2-5	TGTGCCAGCTCACCGGAAGAGACCCAGTACTTC	CASSPEETQYF
13	TRBV9	-	-	TRBJ1-1	TGTGCCAGCAGCGTAGGGGTTGTCACTGAAGCTTTCTTT	CASSVGVVTEAFF
14	TRBV18	few	-	TRBJ1-1	TGTGCCAGCTCACCCCAGGGGCGGGACACTGAAGCTTTCTTT	CASSPQGRDTEAFF
15	TRBV6-1	-	-	TRBJ1-5	TGTGCCAGCAGTGCGCTGCAGTTAGGCAATCAGCCCCAGCATTTT	CASSALQLGNQPQHF
16	TRBV18	-	TRBD2	TRBJ2-7	TGTGCCAGCTCACCAACGACTAGCGGGGGGGCTTACGAGCAGTACTTC	CASSPTTSGGAYEQYF
17	TRBV5-1	-	-	TRBJ1-1	TGCGCCAGCAGCCTCACAGGGTCAAGGGTGAGGAACACTGAAGCTTTCTTT	CASSLTGSRVRNTEAFF
13	TRBV18	-	-	TRBJ1-1	TGTGCTACCAGGTGGGGGGCCGACACTGAAGCTTTCTTT	CATRWGADTEAFF
14	TRBV2	-	-	TRBJ1-1	TGTGCCAGCAAGGATGGGCAGTTGAACACTGAAGCTTTCTTT	CASKDGQLNTEAFF
14	TRBV6-1	-	-	TRBJ2-5	TGTGCCAGCAGTGCCACAGGGTACCAAGAGACCCAGTACTTC	CASSATGYQETQYF
15	TRBV21-1	-	-	TRBJ1-2	TGTGCCAGCAGCAAAGGGAGCAGAAAATCGGATGGCTACACCTTC	CASSKGSRKSDGYTF
16	TRBV3-1	-	TRBD1	TRBJ2-1	TGTGCCAGCAGCCGAGGGGACAGGGTATTGTACAATGAGCAGTTCTTC	CASSRGDRVLYNEQFF
16	TRBV27	-	-	TRBJ1-5	TGTGCCAGCAGTCTCACCCACAACACCAGGGAACAGCCCCAGCATTTT	CASSLTHNTREQPQHF
14	TRBV5-1	-	-	TRBJ2-1	TGCGCCAGCAGCTTGGAAGCGATGGGGGGCGAGCAGTTCTTC	CASSLEAMGGEQFF
14	TRBV4-1	-	-	TRBJ1-4	TGCGCCAGCAGCCGAGGGGTAGTTAATGAAAAACTGTTTTTT	CASSRGVVNEKLFF
13	TRBV29-1	-	-	TRBJ2-7	TGCAGCGTTGGACAGGCCGAATCCTACGAGCAGTACTTC	CSVGQAESYEQYF
15	TRBV14	-	-	TRBJ2-3	TGTGCCAGCAGCCAGTTTTCGAGGATCACAGATACGCAGTATTTT	CASSQFSRITDTQYF
14	TRBV3-1	-	-	TRBJ2-1	TGTGCCAGCAGCCCCAGTCGGGGTGGCAATGAGCAGTTCTTC	CASSPSRGGNEQFF
12	TRBV3-1	-	-	TRBJ2-7	TGTGCCAGCAGCCAAGGGGCGATGGGGCAGTACTTC	CASSQGAMGQYF
14	TRBV24-1	-	-	TRBJ2-7	TGTGCCACCGGAGCCCTACAGGGTCCCTACGAGCAGTACTTC	CATGALQGPYEQYF
13	TRBV12-3/TRBV12-4	once	TRBD1	TRBJ1-1	TGTGCCAGCAGTAGACAGGGGAAGACTGAAGCTTTCTTT	CASSRQGKTEAFF
15	TRBV21-1	-	-	TRBJ2-5	TGTGCCAGCAGCCTGAGGGGCGACCCGACGGAGACCCAGTACTTC	CASSLRGDPTETQYF
14	TRBV7-8	-	-	TRBJ2-7	TGTGCCAGCAGCCCCATCGGTCAGGGCTACGAGCAGTACTTC	CASSPIGQGYEQYF
12	TRBV7-2	once	-	TRBJ1-1	TGTGCCAGCAGCTCCTGGGACACTGAAGCTTTCTTT	CASSSWDTEAFF
11	TRBV6-1	-	-	TRBJ2-7	TGTGCCAGCGCGGGATTCCCGTCGGAGTACTTC	CASAGFPSEYF
13	TRBV15	-	-	TRBJ2-3	TGTGCCACCAGCAGAGCGCGGATGGATACGCAGTATTTT	CATSRARMDTQYF